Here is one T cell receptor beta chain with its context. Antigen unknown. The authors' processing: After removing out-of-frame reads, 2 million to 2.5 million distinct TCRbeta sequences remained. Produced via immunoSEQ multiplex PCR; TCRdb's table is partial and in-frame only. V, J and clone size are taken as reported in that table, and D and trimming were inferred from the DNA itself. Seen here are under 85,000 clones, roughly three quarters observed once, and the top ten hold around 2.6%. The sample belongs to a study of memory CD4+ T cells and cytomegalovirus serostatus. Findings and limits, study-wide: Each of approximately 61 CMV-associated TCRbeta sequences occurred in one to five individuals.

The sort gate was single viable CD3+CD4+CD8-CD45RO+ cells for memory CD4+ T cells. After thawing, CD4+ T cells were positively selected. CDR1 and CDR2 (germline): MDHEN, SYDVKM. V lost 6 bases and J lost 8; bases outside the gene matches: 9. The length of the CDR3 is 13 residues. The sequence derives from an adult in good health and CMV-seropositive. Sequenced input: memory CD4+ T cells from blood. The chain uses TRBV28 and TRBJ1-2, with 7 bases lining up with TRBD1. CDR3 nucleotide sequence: TGTGCCAGCAGAATCCAGGGGGGGAGGGGCTACACCTTC. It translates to CASRIQGGRGYTF.